This is a list of T cell receptor beta chains from one sample in a study of identifying expanded T cells in peripheral blood. Data came from immunoSEQ multiplex PCR; TCRdb stores just in-frame clones and leaves some out. Of about 100,000 clones listed, around nine tenths are singletons. Sample: blood. These receptors came from a person between 18 and 75 years old in good health. Each CDR3 is given with its conserved first and last residue. D genes are given only for firm matches. Clone size appears in some rows only: once, few, many, or a class for an expanded clone.

TRBV6-4	TRBD2	TRBJ2-3	once	CASSESGLASADTQYF	TGTGCCAGCAGTGAATCGGGACTAGCGAGCGCAGATACGCAGTATTTT
TRBV18	.	TRBJ1-1	.	CASSNQDNTEAFF	TGTGCCAGCTCAAACCAGGATAACACTGAAGCTTTCTTT
TRBV9	.	TRBJ1-1	.	CASSVGGAGTEAFF	TGTGCCAGCAGCGTAGGGGGGGCTGGGACTGAAGCTTTCTTT
TRBV7-6	.	TRBJ1-2	.	CASSLVPVKRNNYGYTF	TGTGCCAGCAGCTTAGTACCAGTTAAGAGGAATAACTATGGCTACACCTTC
TRBV6-5	.	TRBJ1-2	.	CASSPSRKGPYTF	TGTGCCAGCAGTCCCTCTCGGAAAGGGCCTTACACCTTC
TRBV9	.	TRBJ1-4	few	CASSVTGLSNEKLFF	TGTGCCAGCAGCGTCACAGGGCTGTCTAATGAAAAACTGTTTTTT
TRBV6-1	.	TRBJ2-2	.	CASGGSGRGTGELFF	TGTGCCAGCGGGGGGTCGGGACGCGGCACCGGGGAGCTGTTTTTT
TRBV6-1	.	TRBJ2-7	many	CASSELVGYEQYF	TGTGCCAGCAGTGAGTTGGTGGGCTACGAGCAGTACTTC
TRBV5-4	TRBD2	TRBJ2-3	.	CASSLGGGAGSTDTQYF	TGTGCCAGCAGCTTGGGTGGGGGAGCGGGGAGCACAGATACGCAGTATTTT
TRBV7-9	.	TRBJ2-3	.	CASSWGDRAFTDTQYF	TGTGCCAGCAGCTGGGGGGACAGAGCGTTCACAGATACGCAGTATTTT
TRBV6-5	.	TRBJ1-5	.	CASSYSPDSPQPQHF	TGTGCCAGCAGTTACTCCCCGGACAGCCCTCAGCCCCAGCATTTT
TRBV9	TRBD1	TRBJ1-5	.	CASSGQGDQPQHF	TGTGCCAGCAGCGGACAGGGTGATCAGCCCCAGCATTTT
TRBV18	.	TRBJ2-3	.	CASSPLDSTDTQYF	TGTGCCAGCTCACCACTCGACTCGACAGATACGCAGTATTTT
TRBV5-5	.	TRBJ2-4	.	CASSLVGQTVAKNIQYF	TGTGCCAGCAGCTTGGTCGGACAGACCGTAGCCAAAAACATTCAGTACTTC
TRBV19	.	TRBJ1-2	.	CASTRGGGTYSGYTF	TGTGCCAGTACGAGGGGAGGGGGGACCTATTCTGGCTACACCTTC
TRBV10-3	.	TRBJ2-3	.	CAISAGQGYDTQYF	TGTGCCATCAGTGCGGGCCAGGGGTACGATACGCAGTATTTT
TRBV6-1	.	TRBJ1-1	.	CASSEARREAFF	TGTGCCAGCAGTGAAGCGCGGAGAGAAGCTTTCTTT
TRBV12-2	.	TRBJ2-7	.	CASRLASVGTRASYEQYF	TGTGCAAGTCGCTTAGCAAGCGTCGGGACGCGGGCCTCCTACGAGCAGTACTTC
TRBV29-1	TRBD1	TRBJ1-1	.	CSVGQGAEAFF	TGCAGCGTCGGACAGGGGGCTGAAGCTTTCTTT
TRBV9	.	TRBJ2-7	.	CASSVAAGPLYEQYF	TGTGCCAGCAGCGTAGCCGCAGGGCCCCTCTACGAGCAGTACTTC
TRBV6-6	TRBD1	TRBJ1-1	.	CASSYGDRNTEAFF	TGTGCCAGCAGTTACGGGGACAGGAACACTGAAGCTTTCTTT
TRBV5-6	TRBD1	TRBJ2-6	.	CASSLIRGQGSGANVLTF	TGTGCCAGCAGCTTAATCCGGGGACAGGGGTCTGGGGCCAACGTCCTGACTTTC
TRBV4-2	TRBD1	TRBJ2-7	.	CASSQVLTGAYEQYF	TGTGCCAGCAGCCAAGTGTTGACAGGGGCCTACGAGCAGTACTTC
TRBV6-5	.	TRBJ1-3	.	CASSSGSLGNTIYF	TGTGCCAGCAGTTCCGGAAGCCTCGGAAACACCATATATTTT
TRBV19	.	TRBJ1-1	.	CASTGGWSTEAFF	TGTGCCAGTACTGGGGGATGGAGCACTGAAGCTTTCTTT
TRBV7-2	.	TRBJ1-1	.	CASLPGLYQGEAFF	TGTGCCAGCCTCCCGGGACTCTATCAGGGTGAAGCTTTCTTT
TRBV7-8	TRBD1	TRBJ1-5	.	CASSFRGHQPQHF	TGTGCCAGCAGCTTCAGGGGGCATCAGCCCCAGCATTTT
TRBV2	TRBD1	TRBJ1-5	.	CASRGTGPSGAQHF	TGTGCCAGCAGGGGGACAGGCCCTTCAGGGGCCCAGCATTTT
TRBV6-6	.	TRBJ2-5	.	CASSFWGGGETQYF	TGTGCCAGCAGTTTCTGGGGGGGCGGCGAGACCCAGTACTTC
TRBV7-8	.	TRBJ1-6	once	CASSLRDSQGNSPLHF	TGTGCCAGCAGCTTACGAGATTCGCAGGGGAATTCACCCCTCCACTTT
TRBV2	.	TRBJ1-1	.	CASMPEVNTEAFF	TGTGCCAGCATGCCGGAGGTAAACACTGAAGCTTTCTTT
TRBV2	.	TRBJ2-1	.	CASSDIGLSLYEQFF	TGTGCCAGCAGTGATATAGGACTGTCTCTCTATGAGCAGTTCTTC
TRBV6-1	.	TRBJ1-5	.	CASSVTGSNQPQHF	TGTGCCAGCAGTGTTACAGGGAGCAATCAGCCCCAGCATTTT
TRBV4-1	.	TRBJ2-7	.	CASSLRDVIYEQYF	TGCGCCAGCAGCCTCCGGGACGTAATCTACGAGCAGTACTTC
TRBV7-9	.	TRBJ2-5	.	CASLKAAQETQYF	TGTGCCAGCCTCAAGGCGGCTCAAGAGACCCAGTACTTC
TRBV6-1	TRBD1	TRBJ1-2	.	CASNEPGQGNYGYTF	TGTGCCAGCAATGAGCCGGGACAGGGGAACTATGGCTACACCTTC
TRBV10-3	TRBD2	TRBJ2-7	.	CAISPWVSSGGRNEQYF	TGTGCCATCAGCCCCTGGGTATCTAGCGGGGGGCGGAACGAGCAGTACTTC
TRBV29-1	.	TRBJ1-1	.	CSVVTFTEAFF	TGCAGCGTTGTGACCTTCACTGAAGCTTTCTTT
TRBV5-4	TRBD2	TRBJ2-4	.	CASSLERGAMDKNIQYF	TGTGCCAGCAGCTTGGAGCGGGGGGCGATGGACAAAAACATTCAGTACTTC
TRBV5-6	.	TRBJ2-7	.	CASSLGVGGSYEQYF	TGTGCCAGCAGCTTGGGCGTGGGGGGCTCCTACGAGCAGTACTTC
TRBV6-5	TRBD1	TRBJ2-2	.	CASSYLGTGKAGELFF	TGTGCCAGCAGTTACTTGGGGACAGGGAAGGCCGGGGAGCTGTTTTTT
TRBV28	.	TRBJ2-7	.	CASTKPDRNSYEQYF	TGTGCCAGCACTAAACCTGACAGGAACTCCTACGAGCAGTACTTC
TRBV29-1	.	TRBJ2-5	.	CSVDFRPGGETQYF	TGCAGCGTTGATTTCAGGCCCGGGGGAGAGACCCAGTACTTC
TRBV27	.	TRBJ2-5	.	CASRPWLDGAQYF	TGTGCCAGCAGACCATGGTTGGACGGGGCCCAGTACTTC
TRBV5-1	.	TRBJ2-3	.	CASSLAAGGAYTDTQYF	TGCGCCAGCAGCTTGGCCGCGGGCGGGGCGTACACAGATACGCAGTATTTT
TRBV30	.	TRBJ1-2	few	CAWSHPGFYGYTF	TGTGCCTGGAGTCACCCCGGGTTCTATGGCTACACCTTC
TRBV6-1	.	TRBJ1-2	.	CASSESGRAGYTF	TGTGCCAGCAGTGAATCGGGCAGGGCTGGCTACACCTTC
TRBV4-3	.	TRBJ1-2	.	CASSPGGGEGYGYTF	TGCGCCAGCAGCCCGGGAGGAGGGGAGGGCTATGGCTACACCTTC
TRBV10-1	TRBD2	TRBJ2-1	.	CASRQTGTSGSNEQFF	TGCGCCAGCAGACAGACCGGGACTAGCGGGAGTAATGAGCAGTTCTTC
TRBV7-3	TRBD1	TRBJ2-6	.	CASSLSRDRGPRGANVLTF	TGTGCCAGCAGCTTGAGCCGGGACAGGGGGCCGCGCGGGGCCAACGTCCTGACTTTC
TRBV27	TRBD2	TRBJ2-3	.	CASSSGTTQPDTQYF	TGTGCCAGCAGTTCCGGGACTACCCAACCAGATACGCAGTATTTT
TRBV5-4	.	TRBJ1-5	.	CASSLGGTDQPQHF	TGTGCCAGCAGCTTGGGCGGGACTGATCAGCCCCAGCATTTT
TRBV7-9	.	TRBJ2-1	.	CASRTNKGGGHNEQFF	TGTGCCAGCAGGACCAACAAGGGGGGTGGCCACAATGAGCAGTTCTTC